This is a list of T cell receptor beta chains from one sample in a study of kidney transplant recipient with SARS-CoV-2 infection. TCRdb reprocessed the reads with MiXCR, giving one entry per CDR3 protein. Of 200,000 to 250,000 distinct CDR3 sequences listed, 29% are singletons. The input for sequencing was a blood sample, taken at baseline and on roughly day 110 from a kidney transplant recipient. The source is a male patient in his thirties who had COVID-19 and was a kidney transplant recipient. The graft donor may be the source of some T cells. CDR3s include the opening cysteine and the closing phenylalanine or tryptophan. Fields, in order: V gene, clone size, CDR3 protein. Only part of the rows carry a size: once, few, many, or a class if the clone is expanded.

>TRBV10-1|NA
CASSDASSGSYNEQFF
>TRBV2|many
CASSVASQDTGELFF
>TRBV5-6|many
CASSDPDGRRYGYTF
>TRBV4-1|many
CASSQGGTGTYEQYF
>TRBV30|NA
CAWSGTSAIQCF
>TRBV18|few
CASSPLLAGVQETQYF
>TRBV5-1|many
CASRQGTLVGAKNIQYF
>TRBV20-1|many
CSARRGPETQYF
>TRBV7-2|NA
CASSFYPSNQETQYF
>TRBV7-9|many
CASTDKFWGQGGGGYTF
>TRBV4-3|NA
CASSQDLGGKQYF
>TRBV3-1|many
CASSLTGENTIYF
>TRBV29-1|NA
CSVDSQRIAGGPDTQYF
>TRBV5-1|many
CASSLVASGSGGNEQFF
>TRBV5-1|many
CASSLAGYNSPLHF
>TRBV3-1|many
CASSFFYPISFSETQYF
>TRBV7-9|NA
CASNSNRGHDTTYF
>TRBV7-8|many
CASSPTGGEAFF
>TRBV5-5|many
CASSPLAWTGGQTDGYTF
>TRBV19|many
CASNRITGANEKLFF
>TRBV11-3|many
CASSFGQLEAFF
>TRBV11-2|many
CASSHVITSRKTYGYTF
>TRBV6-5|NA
CASRNGQGAVTDTQYF
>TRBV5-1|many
CASSLQGAGNTIYF
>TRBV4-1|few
CASSQQQGAANVLTF
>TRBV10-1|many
CASISRELAGPSYEQYF
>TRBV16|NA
CVSSKTVVVRKTYGYTF
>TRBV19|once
CASSIGQGDTEAFF
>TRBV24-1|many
CATSSGVGATDTQYF
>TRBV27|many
CASSEIGAQGQGARGYTF
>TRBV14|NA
CASSLQGAVGTEAFF
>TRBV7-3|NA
CASSLTPMGETQYF
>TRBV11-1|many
CASSGRSKAGKTYGYTF
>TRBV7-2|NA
CASSFTSGIPDTQYF
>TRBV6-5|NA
CASIVFTGGNTGELFF
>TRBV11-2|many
CASGTGSSYNSPLHF
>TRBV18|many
CASSPGGTSTGELFF
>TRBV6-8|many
CASSCPLRSRKTYGYTF
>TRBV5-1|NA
CASSRAGGFTDTQYF
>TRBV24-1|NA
CATSETGGWEQYF
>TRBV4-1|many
CASSQEGQGSGANVLTF
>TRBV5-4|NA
CANGRFVPGKTHGYTF
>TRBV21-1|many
CASSKALRDNEKLFF
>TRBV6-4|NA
CASSDVASGRDEQFF
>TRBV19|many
CASDNPGLAGVGGAGELFF
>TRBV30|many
CAWSPEGNTIYF
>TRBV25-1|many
CASSSFIELGKTYGYTF
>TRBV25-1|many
CASSESPLRQGVEAFF
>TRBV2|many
CASSMGRGPAEKLFF
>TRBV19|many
CASSVSRTNRKTYGYTF
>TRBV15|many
CATSREASGSQETQYF
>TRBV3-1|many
CASSLEDTLRKTYGYTF
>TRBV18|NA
CASPTGENTEAFF
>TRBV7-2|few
CASSFGGLEGQYF
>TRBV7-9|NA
CASSSGGHQETQYF